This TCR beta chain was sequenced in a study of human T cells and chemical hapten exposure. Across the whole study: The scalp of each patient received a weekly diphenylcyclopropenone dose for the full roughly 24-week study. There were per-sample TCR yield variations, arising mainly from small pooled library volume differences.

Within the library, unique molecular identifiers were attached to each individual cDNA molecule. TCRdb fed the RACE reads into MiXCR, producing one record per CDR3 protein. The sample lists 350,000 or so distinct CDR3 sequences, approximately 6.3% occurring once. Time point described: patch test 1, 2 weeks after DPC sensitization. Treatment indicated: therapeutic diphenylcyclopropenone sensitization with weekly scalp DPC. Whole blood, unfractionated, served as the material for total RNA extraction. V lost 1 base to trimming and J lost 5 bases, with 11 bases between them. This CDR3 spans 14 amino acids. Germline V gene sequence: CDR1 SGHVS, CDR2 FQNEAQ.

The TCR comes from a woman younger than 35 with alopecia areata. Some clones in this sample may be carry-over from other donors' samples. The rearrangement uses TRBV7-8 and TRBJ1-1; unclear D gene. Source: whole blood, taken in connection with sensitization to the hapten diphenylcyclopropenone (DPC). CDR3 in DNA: TGTGCCAGCAGCTTAGAGGTCTGGGGAACTGAAGCTTTCTTT. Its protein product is CASSLEVWGTEAFF. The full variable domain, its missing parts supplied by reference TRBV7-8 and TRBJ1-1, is GAGVSQSPRYKVAKRGQDVALRCDPISGHVSLFWYQQALGQGPEFLTYFQNEAQLDKSGLPSDRFFAERPEGSVSTLKIQRTQQEDSAVYLCASSLEVWGTEAFFGQGTRLTVV.